This record looks at one T cell receptor beta chain sequence and its context. Its antigen is unidentified. The data derive from a study of T cell responses to AZD1222 COVID-19 vaccine. V trimming: 0 bases; J trimming: 7 bases; junction bases outside the gene matches: 6. CDR1 is SGHTA and CDR2 is FQGNSA in the germline V gene. The CDR3 is 15 amino acids. Here immunoSEQ multiplex PCR was the method, and the copy in TCRdb shows in-frame clones only, minus some. The sample holds fewer than 300,000 clones, over 90% seen once. Study-level results: The number of AZD1222 recipients seropositive at baseline was only 5 to 7. Mostly white British, mostly female donors; authors suggested clonal diversity may be underestimated.

The J gene is TRBJ2-1, the V gene TRBV7-2, with 7 bases matching TRBD2. Sequences were derived from peripheral blood, sampled on day 0 of AZD1222 vaccination. The receptor comes from an adult in good health. This CDR3 is CASSLATSSWNEQFF. The CDR3 bases are TGTGCCAGCAGCTTAGCGACTAGCTCGTGGAATGAGCAGTTCTTC. Filled out from reference TRBV7-2 and TRBJ2-1, the complete variable domain reads GAGVSQSPSNKVTEKGKDVELRCDPISGHTALYWYRQSLGQGLEFLIYFQGNSAPDKSGLPSDRFSAERTGGSVSTLTIQRTQQEDSAVYLCASSLATSSWNEQFFGPGTRLTVL.